Reported below is one T cell receptor (beta chain). What it binds is not known. This entry is derived from a study of OX40 agonist ivuxolimab in advanced cancers. Across the study: Two patients with cutaneous melanoma and one with hepatocellular carcinoma, three in total, showed partial responses.

Study-wide results and limits: Mean expanded clone counts were higher in CD8+ than CD4+ T cells.

Using immunoSEQ multiplex PCR, the repertoire was profiled, and TCRdb retains in-frame clones only, with some absent. The sample yields roughly 79,000 clones, 70% to 90% seen once. This CDR3 has 12 amino acids. The germline gives CDR1 SNHLY, CDR2 FYNNEI. V lost 6 bases and J lost 5, with 10 bases in between. The V gene is TRBV2, the J gene TRBJ1-2; D is unclear. This sample comprised CD4+ or CD8+ T cells sorted from blood, obtained in a trial of the OX40 agonist ivuxolimab. This sequence was found in an adult with an advanced solid tumor such as melanoma, head and neck, liver or kidney cancer. The CDR3 region has the DNA TGTGCCAGCAGACGGGAATCTTATGGCTACACCTTC. Protein: CASRRESYGYTF.